A single sample is the source of the 32 T cell receptor beta chains below, sequenced in a study of shared clonotypes between healthy human individuals. The table came from immunoSEQ multiplex PCR; TCRdb's copy has only in-frame clones and leaves some out. The table lists about 1.5 million clones, roughly 96% of them singletons. Input material: naive CD4+ T cells sorted from blood. As for subset: CD45RA+ positively selected. The receptors here all came from a man aged 25 to 40 in good health.

The chain uses TRBV11-3 and TRBJ2-1, with 8 bases lining up with TRBD1. Germline loops: CDR1 SGHNT, CDR2 YENEEA. Losses at the gene ends were 0 bases for V and 5 bases for J; bases not matched to a gene: 6. The CDR3 has 16 residues. The DNA of the CDR3 is TGTGCCAGCAGCTTAGACCGGGACAGGATTCACAATGAGCAGTTCTTC. It specifies CASSLDRDRIHNEQFF.

The chain couples TRBV7-9 to TRBJ2-7; the match to TRBD1 covers 8 bases. The CDR3 consists of 14 residues. Germline V gives CDR1 SEHNR, CDR2 FQNEAQ (reference sequence). V lost 5 bases to trimming and J lost 2 bases; unmatched junction nucleotides: 5. CDR3 DNA sequence: TGTGCCAGCAGCCCACAGACAGGGGCCTACGAGCAGTACTTC. Its translation is CASSPQTGAYEQYF.

The chain is built from TRBV7-9 and TRBJ2-2; D gene uncertain. Germline V gene sequence: CDR1 SEHNR, CDR2 FQNEAQ (reference sequence). This CDR3 spans 12 amino acids. With 5 bases removed from V and 1 base from J, the gap between germline ends came to 2 bases. The CDR3 protein is CASSMNTGELFF. CDR3 DNA: TGTGCCAGCAGCATGAACACCGGGGAGCTGTTTTTT.

The chain joins TRBV4-1 to TRBJ1-4, with 11 bases matching TRBD1. CDR3 length: 19 residues. With V trimmed by 2 bases and J by 0 bases, 8 bases remained unmatched. In germline, CDR1 is MGHRA, CDR2 YSYEKL. The chain's CDR3 is CASSQRDRGTMATNEKLFF. The CDR3 DNA is TGCGCCAGCAGCCAAAGGGACAGGGGGACAATGGCAACTAATGAAAAACTGTTTTTT.

The sample holds one count of this clone. This chain joins TRBV6-1 and TRBJ2-7, with D perhaps TRBD1 (5 bases). The CDR3 loop spans 13 amino acids. V lost 3 bases and J lost 7, with 13 bases in between. The germline gives CDR1 MNHNS, CDR2 SASEGT. The DNA for the CDR3 is TGTGCCAGCAGTGATCAATATCCAGGGGAGCAGTACTTC. Its protein product is CASSDQYPGEQYF.

CDR3 region: CASSPLSKGIREKLFF. For the CDR3, the DNA is TGTGCCAGCTCACCACTATCTAAGGGAATTCGAGAAAAACTGTTTTTT. The chain joins TRBV18 to TRBJ1-4; no firm D call. The V end was cut by 1 base, the J end by 8 bases, with 17 bases between. CDR3 size: 16 residues. Germline loops: CDR1 KGHSH, CDR2 LQKENI.

Regarding this clone: The identical CDR3 is also encoded by other nucleotide sequences in the sample. This chain joins TRBV5-4 and TRBJ2-3; D remains ambiguous. Per germline, CDR1 SGHNT and CDR2 YYREEE (reference sequence). V lost 7 bases, J lost 0 bases, and 9 bases lay in between. The CDR3 extends over 13 amino acids. CDR3 in DNA: TGTGCCAGCTCAAAACCTAGCACAGATACGCAGTATTTT. As protein: CASSKPSTDTQYF.

The chain is built from TRBV28 and TRBJ1-4, with D unresolved. The CDR3 consists of 16 residues. Germline CDR1 is MDHEN and CDR2 is SYDVKM. V lost 7 bases, J lost 0 bases, and 15 bases lay in between. The CDR3 bases are TGTGCCAGCATTAACATTGGAGCTGCAACTAATGAAAAACTGTTTTTT. This gives the protein CASINIGAATNEKLFF. Supplemented by reference TRBV28 and TRBJ1-4, the full variable domain reads DVKVTQSSRYLVKRTGEKVFLECVQDMDHENMFWYRQDPGLGLRLIYFSYDVKMKEKGDIPEGYSVSREKKERFSLILESASTNQTSMYLCASINIGAATNEKLFFGSGTQLSVL.

With respect to this clone: Possible read error: a much larger clone is one base away. The chain has TRBV6-1 and TRBJ2-7; D ambiguous. Germline CDR1 is MNHNS and CDR2 is SASEGT. This CDR3 has 10 residues. Between the trimmed V and J ends, which lost 7 bases and 3 bases, there was a span of 4 bases. CDR3 sequence: CASTDYEQYF. CDR3 in DNA: TGTGCCAGCACTGACTACGAGCAGTACTTC.

This clone has just one count. The chain employs TRBV28 and TRBJ2-3, with 7 bases lining up with TRBD2. CDR3 length equals 18 residues. Germline values: CDR1 MDHEN, CDR2 SYDVKM. The trim removed 3 bases at V and 2 bases at J, leaving 14 bases unmatched. In nucleotides, the CDR3 is TGTGCCAGCAGTTTCCCCACCCAACAGCGGGATCCCACAGATACGCAGTATTTT. Translated, it gives CASSFPTQQRDPTDTQYF.

A single count supports this clone. The rearrangement joins TRBV6-6 to TRBJ2-7; 9 nucleotides align to TRBD1. The J segment lost 6 bases and the V segment lost 6 bases, leaving 9 bases of the junction unmatched. There are 14 residues in the CDR3. CDR1 is MNHNY, CDR2 SVGAGI, per germline (reference sequence). Written as DNA, the CDR3 is TGTGCCAGCAGCCCGCCGGGACAGGGCCCCGAGCAGTACTTC. Protein: CASSPPGQGPEQYF.

The count of this clone is one. The chain is built from TRBV14 and TRBJ2-2; D uncertain. The CDR3 is made up of 18 amino acids. Trimming shortened V by 1 base and J by 2 bases, and 17 bases separated the two germline ends. The germline gives CDR1 SGHDN, CDR2 FVKESK. Here the CDR3 DNA reads TGTGCCAGCAGCCAAGTGAACAGATTTTACACTAACACCGGGGAGCTGTTTTTT. It encodes CASSQVNRFYTNTGELFF.

The chain couples TRBV7-9 to TRBJ1-1; possible D gene TRBD1, 6 bases. Between the trimmed V and J ends, which lost 7 bases and 7 bases, there was a span of 16 bases. The CDR3 has 13 amino acids. Germline CDR1 SEHNR, CDR2 FQNEAQ (reference sequence). As DNA, the CDR3 is TGTGCCAGCAACGATCTTACAGGGAGTGAAGCTTTCTTT. Its protein is CASNDLTGSEAFF.

V gene TRBV7-3 combines with J gene TRBJ1-1, with unresolved D. Germline V gene sequence: CDR1 SGHTA, CDR2 FQGTGA. V gave up 5 bases and J gave up 0 bases, with 7 bases separating them. The CDR3 totals 13 residues. CDR3 coding DNA: TGTGCCAGCAGCCCGTCATTGAACACTGAAGCTTTCTTT. It is translated as CASSPSLNTEAFF.

The genes are TRBV19 and TRBJ1-5, with 8 bases aligning to TRBD1. The germline CDR1 and CDR2 sequences are LNHDA and SQIVND (reference sequence). V was pared by 3 bases and J by 2 bases, with 12 bases of the junction left unmatched. There are 18 residues in the CDR3. The CDR3 region is CASSIYQGASRGNQPQHF. For the CDR3, the DNA is TGTGCCAGTAGTATTTATCAGGGGGCTAGCCGAGGCAATCAGCCCCAGCATTTT.

The chain's CDR3 is CASSSSGLAGVTDTQYF. The CDR3 DNA reads TGCGCCAGCAGCTCGTCGGGACTAGCGGGAGTCACAGATACGCAGTATTTT. This chain links TRBV5-1 with TRBJ2-3; 14 nucleotides match TRBD2. CDR3 size: 17 residues. Germline assignment: CDR1 SGHRS and CDR2 YFSETQ. With V trimmed by 3 bases and J by 2 bases, 5 bases remained unmatched. Drawing the rest from reference TRBV5-1 and TRBJ2-3, the complete variable domain is KAGVTQTPRYLIKTRGQQVTLSCSPISGHRSVSWYQQTPGQGLQFLFEYFSETQRNKGNFPGRFSGRQFSNSRSEMNVSTLELGDSALYLCASSSSGLAGVTDTQYFGPGTRLTVL.

The sample holds one count of this clone. The chain combines TRBV9 with TRBJ2-7, with D uncertain. The V gene lost 2 bases and the J gene lost 6 bases, with 15 bases spanning the gap. CDR3 length: 14 amino acids. Germline V lookup: CDR1 SGDLS, CDR2 YYNGEE. CDR3 residues: CASSVIGGSGEQYF. CDR3 DNA: TGTGCCAGCAGCGTGATCGGTGGGTCGGGCGAGCAGTACTTC.

The chain combines TRBV29-1 with TRBJ2-3; 10 nucleotides align to TRBD2. V lost 3 bases to trimming and J lost 2 bases; unmatched junction nucleotides: 8. In germline, CDR1 is SQVTM, CDR2 ANQGSEA. CDR3 length: 16 amino acids. The CDR3 DNA sequence: TGCAGCGTTGAGGGAGCGGGAGGGAGGCCCACAGATACGCAGTATTTT. Its translation: CSVEGAGGRPTDTQYF.

V gene TRBV28 combines with J gene TRBJ1-5; tentatively, D is TRBD1 (5 bases). The CDR3 is made up of 12 amino acids. The germline gives CDR1 MDHEN, CDR2 SYDVKM. V lost 9 bases to trimming and J lost 5 bases, with 11 bases between them. CDR3 in DNA: TGTGCCAGTGGGGGAGGGTATCAGCCCCAGCATTTT. It translates to CASGGGYQPQHF.

Of note for this clone: This specimen includes other DNA sequences encoding the same CDR3. CDR3 region: CASSLDRNTEAFF. The CDR3 DNA reads as TGTGCCAGCAGCCTTGACCGAAACACTGAAGCTTTCTTT. This sequence joins TRBV7-2 and TRBJ1-1; D gene uncertain. Germline-derived CDR1 and CDR2 are SGHTA and FQGNSA. The V and J ends lost 5 bases and 2 bases respectively, with 9 bases between them. The CDR3 is 13 amino acids. The full variable domain, its missing parts supplied by reference TRBV7-2 and TRBJ1-1, is GAGVSQSPSNKVTEKGKDVELRCDPISGHTALYWYRQSLGQGLEFLIYFQGNSAPDKSGLPSDRFSAERTGGSVSTLTIQRTQQEDSAVYLCASSLDRNTEAFFGQGTRLTVV.

The chain employs TRBV7-8 and TRBJ2-3; D call uncertain. Per germline, CDR1 SGHVS and CDR2 FQNEAQ. Trimming took off 4 bases at V and 2 bases at J, with 19 bases between the two ends. The length of the CDR3 is 17 residues. CDR3 coding DNA: TGTGCCAGCAGCTCCCAGATACTTCGGGTACTCACAGATACGCAGTATTTT. Amino acids: CASSSQILRVLTDTQYF.

The gene calls are TRBV4-2 and TRBJ2-5, with D tentatively TRBD2 (7 bases). V dropped 4 bases and J dropped 0 bases, with 18 bases sitting between them. CDR3 length: 17 amino acids. The germline V gene has CDR1 LGHNA and CDR2 YNFKEQ. The CDR3 region has the DNA TGTGCCAGCAGCCGAGGGGGGGCGGGGTCCTACCAAGAGACCCAGTACTTC. Encoded protein: CASSRGGAGSYQETQYF.

The rearrangement links TRBV23-1 to TRBJ2-7; 13 bases fit TRBD2. TRBV23-1 is placed among ORFs of uncertain function. The CDR3 runs 19 residues. Trimming took 0 bases from V and 2 from J; bases not matched to a gene: 10. The CDR3 protein is CASSQSKQQGTSGTYEQYF. The CDR3 nucleotides are TGCGCCAGCAGTCAATCTAAACAACAGGGGACTAGCGGGACCTACGAGCAGTACTTC.

In the case of this clone: Other DNA sequences from this sample encode an identical CDR3 as well. This chain connects TRBV18 to TRBJ2-1, with D perhaps matching TRBD2 (6 bases). Trimming left V 3 bases short and J 4 bases short, with 10 bases between. This CDR3 comprises 14 residues. CDR1 is KGHSH, CDR2 LQKENI, per germline. CDR3 nucleotides: TGTGCCAGCTCACCGAGCGGACTATACAATGAGCAGTTCTTC. It codes for CASSPSGLYNEQFF.

The J gene is TRBJ1-1, the V gene TRBV28, with D tentatively TRBD1 (5 bases). This CDR3 region has 15 residues. V gave up 2 bases and J gave up 6 bases, with 16 bases separating them. From germline, CDR1 is MDHEN and CDR2 SYDVKM. CDR3 DNA: TGTGCCAGCAGTTTAATTTCCAGGGATATGTCTGAAGCTTTCTTT. Amino acid sequence: CASSLISRDMSEAFF.

A single count supports this clone. The CDR3 loop is CASSLAGGQLGETQYF. The CDR3 DNA reads as TGTGCCAGCAGCTTAGCGGGGGGACAGCTCGGAGAGACCCAGTACTTC. The chain couples TRBV7-2 to TRBJ2-5, with D perhaps TRBD1 (7 bases). Trimming stripped 0 bases from V and 4 bases from J, with 15 bases between. CDR1 and CDR2 from the germline V gene are SGHTA and FQGNSA. The CDR3 spans 16 residues.

DNA of the CDR3: TGTGCCATCAGCCCTCAGGTGAACTATGGCTACACCTTC. Protein sequence: CAISPQVNYGYTF. The rearrangement uses TRBV10-3 and TRBJ1-2; D is undetermined. Trimming shortened V by 6 bases and J by 2 bases, and 10 bases separated the two germline ends. The CDR3 loop spans 13 amino acids. The germline V gene encodes CDR1 ENHRY and CDR2 SYGVKD.

The chain recombines TRBV6-1 with TRBJ2-1; 10 bases are a match to TRBD1. CDR3 length equals 14 residues. Trimming at V came to 8 bases and at J to 16 bases, leaving 17 bases not matched to a gene. Germline V gives CDR1 MNHNS, CDR2 SASEGT. The CDR3 coding sequence is TGTGCCAGCGCAGGGGACAGGGGTTTTTCTCCAAATTTCTTC. Translated: CASAGDRGFSPNFF.

The chain links TRBV30 to TRBJ1-5; D gene uncertain. The V end was cut by 0 bases, the J end by 2 bases, with 8 bases between. Looked up from germline, CDR1 is GTSNPN and CDR2 is SVGIG (reference sequence). This CDR3 is 14 amino acids long. DNA of the CDR3: TGTGCCTGGAGTGTACGGGCGGGCAATCAGCCCCAGCATTTT. Protein sequence: CAWSVRAGNQPQHF.

V is TRBV30 and J is TRBJ1-2, with 9 bases aligning to TRBD1. With V trimmed by 0 bases and J by 11 bases, 10 bases remained unmatched. The germline V gene has CDR1 GTSNPN and CDR2 SVGIG (reference sequence). The CDR3 loop spans 14 amino acids. CDR3 nucleotide sequence: TGTGCCTGGAGTGTACGTGGGACAGGGACAGGTTACACCTTC. Translation gives CAWSVRGTGTGYTF.

The chain links TRBV7-3 to TRBJ2-3; the match to TRBD1 covers 7 bases. Germline CDR1 reads SGHTA; CDR2 reads FQGTGA. Losses at the gene ends were 4 bases for V and 6 bases for J; bases not matched to a gene: 7. CDR3 length: 14 residues. The CDR3, as DNA: TGTGCCAGCAGCTCCCGTGCACAGGGGGATACGCAGTATTTT. As protein: CASSSRAQGDTQYF.

The CDR3 region is CASSTYSEGHEQFF. CDR3 DNA sequence: TGTGCCAGCTCTACGTACAGTGAGGGTCATGAGCAGTTCTTC. The V call is TRBV18, the J call TRBJ2-1; D is possibly TRBD2 (5 bases). CDR3 length: 14 amino acids. V lost 6 bases and J lost 8, with 17 bases in between. Looked up from germline, CDR1 is KGHSH and CDR2 is LQKENI.